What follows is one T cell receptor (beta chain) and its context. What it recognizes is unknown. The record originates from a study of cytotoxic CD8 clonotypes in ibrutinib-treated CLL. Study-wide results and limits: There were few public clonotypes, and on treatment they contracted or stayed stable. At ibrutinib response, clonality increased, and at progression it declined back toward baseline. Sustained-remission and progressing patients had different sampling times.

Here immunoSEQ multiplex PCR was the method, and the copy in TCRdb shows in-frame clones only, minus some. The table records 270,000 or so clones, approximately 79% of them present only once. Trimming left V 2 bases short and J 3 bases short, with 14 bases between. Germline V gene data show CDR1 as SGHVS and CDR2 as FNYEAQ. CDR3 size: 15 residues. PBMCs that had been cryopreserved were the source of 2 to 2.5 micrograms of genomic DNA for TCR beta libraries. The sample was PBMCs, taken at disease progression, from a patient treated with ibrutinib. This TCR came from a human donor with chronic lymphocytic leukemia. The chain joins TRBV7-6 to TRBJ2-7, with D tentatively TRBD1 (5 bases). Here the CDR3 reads CASSLTDSTLYEQYF. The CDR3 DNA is TGTGCCAGCAGCTTAACTGACAGTACCCTCTACGAGCAGTACTTC.